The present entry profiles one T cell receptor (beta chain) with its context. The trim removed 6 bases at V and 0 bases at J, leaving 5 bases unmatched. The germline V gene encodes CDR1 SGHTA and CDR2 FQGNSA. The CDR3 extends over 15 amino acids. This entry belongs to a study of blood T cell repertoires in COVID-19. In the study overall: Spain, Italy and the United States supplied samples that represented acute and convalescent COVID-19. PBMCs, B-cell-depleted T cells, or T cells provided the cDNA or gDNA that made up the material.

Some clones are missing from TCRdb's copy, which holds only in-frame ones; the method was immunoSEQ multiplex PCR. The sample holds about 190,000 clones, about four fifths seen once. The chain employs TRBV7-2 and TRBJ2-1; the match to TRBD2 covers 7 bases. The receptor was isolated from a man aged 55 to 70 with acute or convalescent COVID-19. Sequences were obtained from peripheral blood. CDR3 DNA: TGTGCCAGCAGAATCACTAGCGCCTCCTACAATGAGCAGTTCTTC. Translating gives CASRITSASYNEQFF.